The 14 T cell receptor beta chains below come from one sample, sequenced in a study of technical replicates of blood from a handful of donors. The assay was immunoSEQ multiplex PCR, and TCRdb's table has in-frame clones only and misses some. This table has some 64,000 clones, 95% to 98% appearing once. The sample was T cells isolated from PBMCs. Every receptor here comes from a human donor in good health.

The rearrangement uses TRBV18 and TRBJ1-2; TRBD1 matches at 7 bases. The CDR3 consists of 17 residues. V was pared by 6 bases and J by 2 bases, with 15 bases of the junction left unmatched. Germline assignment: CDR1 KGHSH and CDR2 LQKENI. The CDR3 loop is CASSTGSTSGQNYGYTF. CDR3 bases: TGTGCCAGCTCCACCGGCTCCACATCGGGACAGAACTATGGCTACACCTTC.

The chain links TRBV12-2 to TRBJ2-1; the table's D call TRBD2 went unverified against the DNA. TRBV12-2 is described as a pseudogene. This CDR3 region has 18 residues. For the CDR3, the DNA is TGTGCAAGTCGCAAACCGAGGTCGAGGGCAGAGGCCTACAATGAGCAGTTCTTC. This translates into CASRKPRSRAEAYNEQFF.

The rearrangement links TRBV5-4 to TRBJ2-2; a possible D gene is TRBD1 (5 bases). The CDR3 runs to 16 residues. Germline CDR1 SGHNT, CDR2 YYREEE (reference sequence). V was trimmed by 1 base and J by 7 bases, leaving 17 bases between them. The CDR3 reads CASSLPRSQGVGELFF. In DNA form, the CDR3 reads TGTGCCAGCAGCTTGCCCCGGAGCCAGGGCGTCGGGGAGCTGTTTTTT.

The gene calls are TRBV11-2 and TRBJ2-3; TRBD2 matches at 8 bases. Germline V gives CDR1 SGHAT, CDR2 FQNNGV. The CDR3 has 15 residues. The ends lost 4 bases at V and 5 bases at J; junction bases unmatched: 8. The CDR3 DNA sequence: TGTGCCAGCAGCTCGTCTCGAAGCGGGAGAGATACGCAGTATTTT. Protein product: CASSSSRSGRDTQYF.

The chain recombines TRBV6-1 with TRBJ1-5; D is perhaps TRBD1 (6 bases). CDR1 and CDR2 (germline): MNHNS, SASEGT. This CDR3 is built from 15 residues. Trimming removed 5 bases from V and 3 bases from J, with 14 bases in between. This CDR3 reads CASSSTGGLNQPQHF. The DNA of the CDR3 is TGTGCCAGCAGTTCGACAGGAGGACTCAATCAGCCCCAGCATTTT.

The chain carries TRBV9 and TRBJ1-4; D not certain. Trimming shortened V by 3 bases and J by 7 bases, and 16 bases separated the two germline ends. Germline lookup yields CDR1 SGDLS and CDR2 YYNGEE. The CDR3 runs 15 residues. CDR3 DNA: TGTGCCAGCAGCGCAACTCCGGCAGCAGGTGAAAAACTGTTTTTT. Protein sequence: CASSATPAAGEKLFF.

This CDR3 is CASSELAVSYEQYF. The DNA of the CDR3 is TGTGCCAGCAGTGAATTGGCAGTGTCCTACGAGCAGTACTTC. The J gene is TRBJ2-7, the V gene TRBV25-1, with D unresolved. Germline CDR1 reads MGHDK; CDR2 reads SYGVNS. The CDR3 is made up of 14 amino acids. V was cut by 1 base and J by 1 base, with 8 bases left in between.

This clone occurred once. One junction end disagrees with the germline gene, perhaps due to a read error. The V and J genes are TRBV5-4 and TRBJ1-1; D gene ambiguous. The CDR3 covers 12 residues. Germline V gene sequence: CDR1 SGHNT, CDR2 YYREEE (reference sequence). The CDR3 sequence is CASSFSSENCSF. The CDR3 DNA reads TGTGCCAGCAGCTTCTCTTCGGAGAACTGTTCCTTT.

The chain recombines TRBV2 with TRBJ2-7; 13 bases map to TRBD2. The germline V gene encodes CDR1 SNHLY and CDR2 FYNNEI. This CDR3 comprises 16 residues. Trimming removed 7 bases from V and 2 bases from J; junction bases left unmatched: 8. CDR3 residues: CASTELAGGIAYEQYF. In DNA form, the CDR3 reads TGTGCCAGCACCGAACTAGCGGGGGGGATAGCCTACGAGCAGTACTTC.

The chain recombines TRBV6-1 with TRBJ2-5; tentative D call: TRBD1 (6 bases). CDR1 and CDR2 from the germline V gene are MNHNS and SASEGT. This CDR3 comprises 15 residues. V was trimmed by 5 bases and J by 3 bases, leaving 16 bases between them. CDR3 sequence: CASSTLDRTKETQYF. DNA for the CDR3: TGTGCCAGCAGTACTTTAGACAGGACAAAAGAGACCCAGTACTTC.

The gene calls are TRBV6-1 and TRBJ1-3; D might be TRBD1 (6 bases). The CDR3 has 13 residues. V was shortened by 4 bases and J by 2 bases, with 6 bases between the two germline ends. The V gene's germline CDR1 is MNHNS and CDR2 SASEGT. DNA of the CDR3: TGTGCCAGCAGTGCAGGGGCTGGAAACACCATATATTTT. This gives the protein CASSAGAGNTIYF.

The CDR3 sequence: CASSLLTGDSEQFF. As DNA, the CDR3 is TGTGCCAGCAGTTTATTGACGGGAGATAGTGAGCAGTTCTTC. J is TRBJ2-1 and V is TRBV27; perhaps TRBD2 as D (6 bases). Looked up from germline, CDR1 is MNHEY and CDR2 is SMNVEV (reference sequence). The ends were cut back, 1 base at V and 9 bases at J, with 13 bases in the middle. The CDR3 is 14 amino acids.

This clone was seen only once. The DNA for the CDR3 is TGTGCCAGCAGCCCTAAAGAGACCCAGTACTTC. This translates into CASSPKETQYF. The chain uses TRBV7-6 and TRBJ2-5; D uncertain. The CDR3 extends over 11 amino acids. The V and J ends lost 5 bases and 3 bases respectively, with 4 bases between them. Germline V gene data show CDR1 as SGHVS and CDR2 as FNYEAQ.

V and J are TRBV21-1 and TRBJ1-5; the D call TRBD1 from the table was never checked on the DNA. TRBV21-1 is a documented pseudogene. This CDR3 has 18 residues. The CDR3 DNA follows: TGTGCCAGCAGCAAAAAACGGGCAGGGGGAAATAGCAATCAGCCCCAGCATTTT. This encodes CASSKKRAGGNSNQPQHF.